Detailed here is one T cell receptor (beta chain). Its antigen is not known. The entry originates in a study of cytomegalovirus exposure and HLA in healthy donors. Study-wide results and caveats: Apart from CMV serostatus, no immune exposure information was available. The study designated 150 or so TCR beta chains cytomegalovirus-associated.

Germline CDR1 is MNHEY and CDR2 is SMNVEV (reference sequence). This CDR3 has 13 residues. The V and J ends lost 6 bases and 7 bases, in that order; junction bases with no gene match: 7. The primer mix had 60 Vbeta and 13 Jbeta primers. Some clones are missing from TCRdb's copy, which holds only in-frame ones; the method was immunoSEQ multiplex PCR. The table has 140,000 or so clones, about three quarters seen once; the top ten hold 1.5% to 2%. The clonotype comes from a middle-aged man in good health and CMV-seronegative. The sample comprised PBMCs. The chain couples TRBV27 to TRBJ2-5; 8 bases are a match to TRBD2. CDR3 DNA: TGTGCCAGCAGGGTCGGGGGGGCCGGGACCCAGTACTTC. It translates to CASRVGGAGTQYF.